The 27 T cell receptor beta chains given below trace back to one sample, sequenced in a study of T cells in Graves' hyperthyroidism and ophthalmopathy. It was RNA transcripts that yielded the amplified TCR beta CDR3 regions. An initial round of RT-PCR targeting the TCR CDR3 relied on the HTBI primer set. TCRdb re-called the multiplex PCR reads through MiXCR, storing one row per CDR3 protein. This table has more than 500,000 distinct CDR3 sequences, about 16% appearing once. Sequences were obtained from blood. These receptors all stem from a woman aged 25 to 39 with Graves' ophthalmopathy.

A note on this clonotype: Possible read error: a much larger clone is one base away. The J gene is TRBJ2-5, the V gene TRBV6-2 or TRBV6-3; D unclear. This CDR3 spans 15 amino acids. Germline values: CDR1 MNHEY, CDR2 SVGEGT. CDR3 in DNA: TGTGCCATCAGTTACCCGACTTGGTACCAAGAGACCCAGTACTTC. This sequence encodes CAISYPTWYQETQYF.

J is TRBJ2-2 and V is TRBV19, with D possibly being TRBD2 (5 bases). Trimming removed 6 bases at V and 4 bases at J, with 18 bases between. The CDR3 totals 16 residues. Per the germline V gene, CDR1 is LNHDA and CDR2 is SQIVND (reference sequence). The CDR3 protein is CASSSRGRRVTGELFF. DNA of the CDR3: TGTGCCAGTAGCTCCAGAGGGAGACGGGTCACCGGGGAGCTGTTTTTT.

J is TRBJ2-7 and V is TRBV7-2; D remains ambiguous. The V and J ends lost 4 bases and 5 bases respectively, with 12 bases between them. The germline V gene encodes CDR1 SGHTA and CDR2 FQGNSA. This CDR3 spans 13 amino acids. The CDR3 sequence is CASSSTFLDEQYF. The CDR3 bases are TGTGCCAGCAGCTCCACCTTTTTAGACGAGCAGTACTTC. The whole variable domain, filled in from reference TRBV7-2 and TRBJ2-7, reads GAGVSQSPSNKVTEKGKDVELRCDPISGHTALYWYRQSLGQGLEFLIYFQGNSAPDKSGLPSDRFSAERTGGSVSTLTIQRTQQEDSAVYLCASSSTFLDEQYFGPGTRLTVT.

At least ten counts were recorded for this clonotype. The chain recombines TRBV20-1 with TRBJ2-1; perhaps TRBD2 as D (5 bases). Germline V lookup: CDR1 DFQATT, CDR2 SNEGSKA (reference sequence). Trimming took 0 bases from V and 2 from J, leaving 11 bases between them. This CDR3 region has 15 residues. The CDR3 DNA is TGCAGTGCTAGAGACCCACTAGTAGCCTACAATGAGCAGTTCTTC. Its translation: CSARDPLVAYNEQFF.

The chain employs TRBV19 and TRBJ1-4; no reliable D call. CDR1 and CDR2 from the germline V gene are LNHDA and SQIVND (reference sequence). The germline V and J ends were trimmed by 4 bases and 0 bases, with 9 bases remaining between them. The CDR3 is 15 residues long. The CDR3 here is CASSKFSTTNEKLFF. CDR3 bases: TGTGCCAGTAGTAAATTCAGCACAACTAATGAAAAACTGTTTTTT.

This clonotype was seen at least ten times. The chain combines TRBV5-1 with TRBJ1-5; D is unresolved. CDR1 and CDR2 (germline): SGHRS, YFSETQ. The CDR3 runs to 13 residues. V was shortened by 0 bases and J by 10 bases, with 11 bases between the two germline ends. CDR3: CASSLEGISPQHF. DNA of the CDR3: TGCGCCAGCAGCTTGGAGGGAATCAGCCCCCAGCATTTT.

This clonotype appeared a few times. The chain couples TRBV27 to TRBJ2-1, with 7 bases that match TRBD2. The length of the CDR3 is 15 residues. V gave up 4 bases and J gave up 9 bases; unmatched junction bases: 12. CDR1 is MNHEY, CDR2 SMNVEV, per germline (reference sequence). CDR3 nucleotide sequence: TGTGCCAGCAGTTCGCTAGCGGTCCTCTTGGGTGAGCAGTTCTTC. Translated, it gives CASSSLAVLLGEQFF.

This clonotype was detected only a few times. The CDR3 DNA reads TGTGCCAGCAGCGACCGGGACAGTGACACTGAAGCTTTCTTT. Its protein is CASSDRDSDTEAFF. This chain links TRBV5-5 with TRBJ1-1, with 7 bases fitting TRBD1. The CDR3 contains 14 residues. The junction had 6 bases not matched to a gene; V was cut back by 4 bases and J by 3 bases. Germline V gives CDR1 SGHKS, CDR2 YYEKEE (reference sequence).

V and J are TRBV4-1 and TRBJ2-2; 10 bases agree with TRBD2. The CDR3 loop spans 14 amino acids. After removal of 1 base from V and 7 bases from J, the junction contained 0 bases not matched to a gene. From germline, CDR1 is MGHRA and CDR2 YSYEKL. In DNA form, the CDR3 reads TGCGCCAGCAGCCAAGTAGCGGGAGGCGGGGAGCTGTTTTTT. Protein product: CASSQVAGGGELFF.

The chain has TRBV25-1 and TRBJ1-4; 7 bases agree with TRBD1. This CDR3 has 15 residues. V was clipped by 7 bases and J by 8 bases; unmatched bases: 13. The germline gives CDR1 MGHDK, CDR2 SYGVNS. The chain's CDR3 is CASTTFEGQVEKLFF. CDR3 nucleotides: TGTGCCAGCACCACCTTTGAAGGACAGGTAGAAAAACTGTTTTTT.

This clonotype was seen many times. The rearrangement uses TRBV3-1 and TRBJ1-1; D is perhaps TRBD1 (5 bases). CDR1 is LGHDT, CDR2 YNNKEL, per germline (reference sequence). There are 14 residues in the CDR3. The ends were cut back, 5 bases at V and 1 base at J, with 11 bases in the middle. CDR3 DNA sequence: TGTGCCAGCAGCGGGGCCACTTCGAACACTGAAGCTTTCTTT. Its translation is CASSGATSNTEAFF.

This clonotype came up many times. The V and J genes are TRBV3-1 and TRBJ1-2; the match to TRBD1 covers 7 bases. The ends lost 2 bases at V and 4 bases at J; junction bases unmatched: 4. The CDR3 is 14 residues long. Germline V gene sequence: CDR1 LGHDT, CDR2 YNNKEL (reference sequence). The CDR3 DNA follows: TGTGCCAGCAGCCAAATTCAGGGGGTCTATGGCTACACCTTC. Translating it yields CASSQIQGVYGYTF.

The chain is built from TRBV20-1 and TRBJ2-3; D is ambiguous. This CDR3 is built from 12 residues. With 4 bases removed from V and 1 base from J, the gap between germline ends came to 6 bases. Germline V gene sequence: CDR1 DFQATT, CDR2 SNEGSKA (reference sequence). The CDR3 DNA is TGCAGTGCTACTATTCGCACAGATACGCAGTATTTT. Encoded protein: CSATIRTDTQYF.

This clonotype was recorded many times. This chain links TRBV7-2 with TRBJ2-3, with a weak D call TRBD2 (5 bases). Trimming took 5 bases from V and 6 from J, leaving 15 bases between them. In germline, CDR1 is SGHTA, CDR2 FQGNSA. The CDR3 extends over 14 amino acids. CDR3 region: CASSPRTSWDTQYF. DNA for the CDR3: TGTGCCAGCAGCCCCCGGACTTCCTGGGATACGCAGTATTTT.

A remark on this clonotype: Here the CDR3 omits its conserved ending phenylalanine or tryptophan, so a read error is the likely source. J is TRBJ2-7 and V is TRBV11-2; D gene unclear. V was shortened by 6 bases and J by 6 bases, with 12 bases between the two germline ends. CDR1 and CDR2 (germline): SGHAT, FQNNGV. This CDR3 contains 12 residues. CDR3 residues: CASSSAPSEQYL. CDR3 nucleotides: TGTGCCAGCAGTTCAGCCCCCTCCGAGCAGTACCTC.

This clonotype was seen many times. The CDR3 region has the DNA TGCGCCAGCAGACGGGACTCCGCGAACACCGGGGAGCTGTTTTTT. Its protein is CASRRDSANTGELFF. This rearrangement joins TRBV5-1 to TRBJ2-2; TRBD2 is a possible D gene (6 bases). In germline, CDR1 is SGHRS, CDR2 YFSETQ. This CDR3 spans 15 amino acids. Trimming pared 5 bases from V and 0 bases from J, leaving 11 bases between. Looking up the rest from reference TRBV5-1 and TRBJ2-2 gives the full variable domain: KAGVTQTPRYLIKTRGQQVTLSCSPISGHRSVSWYQQTPGQGLQFLFEYFSETQRNKGNFPGRFSGRQFSNSRSEMNVSTLELGDSALYLCASRRDSANTGELFFGEGSRLTVL.

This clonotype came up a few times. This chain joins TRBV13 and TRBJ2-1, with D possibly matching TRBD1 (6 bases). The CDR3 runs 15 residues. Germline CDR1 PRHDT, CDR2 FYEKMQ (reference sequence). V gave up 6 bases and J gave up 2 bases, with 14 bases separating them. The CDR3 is CASSSGTPTYNEQFF. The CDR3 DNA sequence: TGTGCCAGCAGTTCCGGGACACCAACCTACAATGAGCAGTTCTTC. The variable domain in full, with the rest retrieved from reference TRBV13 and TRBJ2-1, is AAGVIQSPRHLIKEKRETATLKCYPIPRHDTVYWYQQGPGQDPQFLISFYEKMQSDKGSIPDRFSAQQFSDYHSELNMSSLELGDSALYFCASSSGTPTYNEQFFGPGTRLTVL.

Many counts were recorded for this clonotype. The DNA of the CDR3 is TGTGCCAGCAGTTCGCCTTCGAGCGGGATAACAGATACGCAGTATTTT. Translating gives CASSSPSSGITDTQYF. The chain joins TRBV28 to TRBJ2-3, with TRBD2 matching over 7 bases. J gave up 3 bases and V 4 bases, and 10 bases lay outside the gene matches. Germline CDR1 and CDR2: MDHEN and SYDVKM. CDR3 length equals 16 residues.

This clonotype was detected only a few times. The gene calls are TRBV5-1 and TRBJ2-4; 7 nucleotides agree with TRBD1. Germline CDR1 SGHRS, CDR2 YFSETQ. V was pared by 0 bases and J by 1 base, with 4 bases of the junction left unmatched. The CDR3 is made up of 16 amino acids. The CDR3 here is CASSLAPTGAKNIQYF. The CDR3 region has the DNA TGCGCCAGCAGCTTGGCGCCGACAGGGGCCAAAAACATTCAGTACTTC.

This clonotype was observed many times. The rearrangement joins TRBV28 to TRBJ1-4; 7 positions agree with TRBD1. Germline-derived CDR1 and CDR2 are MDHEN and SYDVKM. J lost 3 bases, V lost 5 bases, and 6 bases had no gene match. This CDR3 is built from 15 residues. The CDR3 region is CASSPTGLANEKLFF. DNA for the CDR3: TGTGCCAGCAGTCCGACAGGGCTGGCTAATGAAAAACTGTTTTTT.

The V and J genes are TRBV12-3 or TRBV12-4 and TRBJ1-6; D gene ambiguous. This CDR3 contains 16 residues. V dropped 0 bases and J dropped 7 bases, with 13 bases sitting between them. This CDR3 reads CASSLAGPGGNSPLHF. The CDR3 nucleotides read TGTGCCAGCAGTTTAGCAGGCCCAGGAGGCAATTCACCCCTCCACTTT.

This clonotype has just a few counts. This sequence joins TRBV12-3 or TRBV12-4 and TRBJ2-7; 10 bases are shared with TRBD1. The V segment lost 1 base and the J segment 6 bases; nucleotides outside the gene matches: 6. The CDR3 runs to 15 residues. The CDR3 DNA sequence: TGTGCCAGCAGTTTAGGGGGGACAGGGGCGGTCGAGCAGTACTTC. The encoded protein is CASSLGGTGAVEQYF.

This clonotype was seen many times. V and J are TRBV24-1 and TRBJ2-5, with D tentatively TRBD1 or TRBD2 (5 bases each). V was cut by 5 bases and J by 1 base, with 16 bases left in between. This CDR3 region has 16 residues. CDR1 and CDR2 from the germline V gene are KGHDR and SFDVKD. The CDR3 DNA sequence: TGTGCCACCAGTGGAGGGGATCGCGGACTCCAAGAGACCCAGTACTTC. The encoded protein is CATSGGDRGLQETQYF.

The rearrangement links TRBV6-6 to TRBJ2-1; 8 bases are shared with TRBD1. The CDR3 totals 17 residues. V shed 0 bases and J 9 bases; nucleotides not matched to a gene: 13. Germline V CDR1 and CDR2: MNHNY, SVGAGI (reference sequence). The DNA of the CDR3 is TGTGCCAGCAGTTACTCGATGCAGGGGGCGCTTTTTAGTGAGCAGTTCTTC. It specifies CASSYSMQGALFSEQFF.

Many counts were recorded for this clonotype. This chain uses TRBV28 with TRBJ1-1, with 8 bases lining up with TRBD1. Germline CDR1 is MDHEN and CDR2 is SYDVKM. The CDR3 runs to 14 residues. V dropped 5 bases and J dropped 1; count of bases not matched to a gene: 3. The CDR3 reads CASSHRGGNTEAFF. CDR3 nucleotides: TGTGCCAGCAGTCACAGGGGGGGGAACACTGAAGCTTTCTTT.

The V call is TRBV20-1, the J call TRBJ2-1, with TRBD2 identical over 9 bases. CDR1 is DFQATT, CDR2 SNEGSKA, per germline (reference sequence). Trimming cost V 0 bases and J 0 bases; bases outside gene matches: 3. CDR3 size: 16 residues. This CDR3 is CSARDQAGGSYNEQFF. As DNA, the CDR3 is TGCAGTGCTAGAGACCAAGCGGGAGGCTCCTACAATGAGCAGTTCTTC.

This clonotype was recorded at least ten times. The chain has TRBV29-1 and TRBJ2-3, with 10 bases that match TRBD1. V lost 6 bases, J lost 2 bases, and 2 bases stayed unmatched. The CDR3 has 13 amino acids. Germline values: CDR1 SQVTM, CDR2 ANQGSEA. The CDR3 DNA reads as TGCAGCGTGGGACAGGGGACCACAGATACGCAGTATTTT. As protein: CSVGQGTTDTQYF.